A selection of T cell receptor beta chains follows, all from one sample in a study of regulatory T cells in long-lasting Graves disease. TCRdb processed the multiplex PCR reads anew with MiXCR; each CDR3 protein has one entry. The sample yields roughly 300,000 distinct CDR3 sequences, around 21% seen once. This material consisted of peripheral blood mononuclear cells (PBMCs), taken when the disease was refractory, from a patient treated with antithyroid drugs. These receptors all stem from a female donor with Graves disease. CDR3s include the opening cysteine and the closing phenylalanine or tryptophan. Fields, in order: CDR3 DNA, CDR3 protein, clone size, J gene, D gene, V gene. D genes are given only for firm matches. Rows give clone size only sometimes, using once, few, many, or a class for an expanded clone.

TGTGCCAGCAGCTTGTCGACAGGCCATCCCTACGAGCAGTACTTC CASSLSTGHPYEQYF many TRBJ2-7 . TRBV11-2
TGCAGTGCTAGATACAGAGCGGGAGGGCCGTACGAGCAGTACTTC CSARYRAGGPYEQYF many TRBJ2-7 TRBD2 TRBV20-1
TGTGCCAGCAGCCTGATTCGACTAGCGGGAGGCTACGAGCAGTACTTC CASSLIRLAGGYEQYF many TRBJ2-7 TRBD2 TRBV7-2
TGTGCCTGGAGTGGACTAGCGGGAGGTTTGGTCCCGGAGACCCAGTACTTC CAWSGLAGGLVPETQYF . TRBJ2-5 TRBD2 TRBV30
TGTGCCTGGGTGGCAGGGGTCCTCCTTGGTGAGCAGTTCTTC CAWVAGVLLGEQFF many TRBJ2-1 . TRBV30
TGTGCCAGCAGCTTATTGGGACAGGGGTCCACTGAAGCTTTCTTT CASSLLGQGSTEAFF few TRBJ1-1 TRBD1 TRBV7-9
TGTGCCAGCAGTTACCTTGGCGGGGACGAGCAGTACTTC CASSYLGGDEQYF few TRBJ2-7 . TRBV6-5
TGCGCCAGCAGCCCCGGACCCCAACCAGGCTATGGCTACACCTTC CASSPGPQPGYGYTF few TRBJ1-2 . TRBV4-1
TGTGCCAGCAGTTTAGCGACAGGGGCAGAGACCCAGTACTTC CASSLATGAETQYF many TRBJ2-5 TRBD1 TRBV12-3/TRBV12-4
TGTGCCAGCAGTTACTCCTTAGGGTACACCGGGGAGCTGTTTTTT CASSYSLGYTGELFF few TRBJ2-2 . TRBV6-9
TGTGCCAGCAGCCGCTTTGACCCAACAGGGCTAAGCTCCTACAATGAGCAGTTCTTC CASSRFDPTGLSSYNEQFF . TRBJ2-1 . TRBV7-9